This T cell receptor (beta chain) was recovered during a study of T cell responses to AZD1222 COVID-19 vaccine. Findings and limits, study-wide: Seropositive status at baseline applied to only a handful of AZD1222 recipients.

V lost 2 bases, J lost 6 bases, and 8 bases lay in between. Germline V gene data show CDR1 as LGHNT and CDR2 as FRNRAP. The CDR3 sequence is 13 residues long. Produced via immunoSEQ multiplex PCR; TCRdb's table is partial and in-frame only. The table has approximately 80,000 clones, around 90% seen once; the top ten hold about 30%. A word on this clone: The antigen remains undetermined.

The source was peripheral blood, collected 28 days after the second AZD1222 dose. This clonotype was obtained from an adult who received the AZD1222 COVID-19 vaccine. The V gene is TRBV12-5, the J gene TRBJ2-1, with D possibly matching TRBD1 (5 bases). The CDR3 spells CASGLPGPNEQFF. In DNA, the CDR3 is TGTGCTAGTGGTTTGCCAGGGCCCAATGAGCAGTTCTTC. The full variable domain, its missing parts supplied by reference TRBV12-5 and TRBJ2-1, is DARVTQTPRHKVTEMGQEVTMRCQPILGHNTVFWYRQTMMQGLELLAYFRNRAPLDDSGMPKDRFSAEMPDATLATLKIQPSEPRDSAVYFCASGLPGPNEQFFGPGTRLTVL.